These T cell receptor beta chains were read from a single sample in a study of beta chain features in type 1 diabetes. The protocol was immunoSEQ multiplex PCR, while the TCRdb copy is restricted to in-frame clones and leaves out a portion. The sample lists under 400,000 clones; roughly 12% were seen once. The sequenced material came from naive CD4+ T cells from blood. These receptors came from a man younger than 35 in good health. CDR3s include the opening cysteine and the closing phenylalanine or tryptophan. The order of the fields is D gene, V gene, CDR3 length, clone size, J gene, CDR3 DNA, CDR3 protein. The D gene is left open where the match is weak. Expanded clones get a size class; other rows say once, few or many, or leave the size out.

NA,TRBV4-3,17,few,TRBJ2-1,TGCGCCAGCAGCCAGAGGCCGATCCGGCGGGGCTACAATGAGCAGTTCTTC,CASSQRPIRRGYNEQFF
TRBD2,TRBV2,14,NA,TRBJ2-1,TGTGCCAGCACCCCACCCGGGGGGGGGAATGAGCAGTTCTTC,CASTPPGGGNEQFF
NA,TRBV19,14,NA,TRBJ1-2,TGTGCCAGTAGTATGCGCGGCACGCGCTATGGCTACACCTTC,CASSMRGTRYGYTF
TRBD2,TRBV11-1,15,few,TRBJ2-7,TGTGCCAGCAGCTTAGGGATGACTAGCGGGTACGAGCAGTACTTC,CASSLGMTSGYEQYF
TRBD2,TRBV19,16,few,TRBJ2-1,TGTGCCAGTAGTATCCCGGGTTTAGCGGGAGTCAATGAGCAGTTCTTC,CASSIPGLAGVNEQFF
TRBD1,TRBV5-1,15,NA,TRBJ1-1,TGCGCCAGCAGCTTTGGGACAGGGAAGACCGCTGAAGCTTTCTTT,CASSFGTGKTAEAFF
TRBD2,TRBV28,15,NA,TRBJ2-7,TGTGCCAGCAGTTCCTCAGGACTAGCGGCCTACGAGCAGTACTTC,CASSSSGLAAYEQYF
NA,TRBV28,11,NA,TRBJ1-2,TGTGCCAGTGCTGATAGCTATGGCTACACCTTC,CASADSYGYTF
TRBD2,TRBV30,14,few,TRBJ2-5,TGTGCCTGGAGTGTACTAGGGGCGGGGGGGACCCAGTACTTC,CAWSVLGAGGTQYF
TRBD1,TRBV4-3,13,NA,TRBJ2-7,TGCGCCAGCAGCCAATACCCCGGGACAGGGAAGTACTTC,CASSQYPGTGKYF
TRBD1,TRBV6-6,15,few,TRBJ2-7,TGTGCCAGCAGTTCTCCCGGGACAGATGCCTACGAGCAGTACTTC,CASSSPGTDAYEQYF
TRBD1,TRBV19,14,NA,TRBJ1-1,TGTGCCAGTAGTATGGGCAGGGGGAGGACTGAAGCTTTCTTT,CASSMGRGRTEAFF
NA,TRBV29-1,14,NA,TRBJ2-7,TGCAGCGTTGAGATCCCAGGGAACCCCTACGAGCAGTACTTC,CSVEIPGNPYEQYF
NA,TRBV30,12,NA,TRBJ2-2,TGTGCCTTAAGGAAGGGGGCCGGGGAGCTGTTTTTT,CALRKGAGELFF
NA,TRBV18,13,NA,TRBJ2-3,TGTGCCACCACCGGAGGCAGCGCAGATACGCAGTATTTT,CATTGGSADTQYF
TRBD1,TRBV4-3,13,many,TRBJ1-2,TGCGCCAGCAGCCAAGGGACAGGGCGCGGCTACACCTTC,CASSQGTGRGYTF
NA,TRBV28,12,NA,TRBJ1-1,TGTGCCAGCAGTTTACGAGGGACTGAAGCTTTCTTT,CASSLRGTEAFF
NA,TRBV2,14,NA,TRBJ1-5,TGTGCCAGCAGCGCGGGACTTCGCAATCAGCCCCAGCATTTT,CASSAGLRNQPQHF
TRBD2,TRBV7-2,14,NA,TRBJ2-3,TGTGCCAGCAGCTTAAGACTAGCGTTAGATACGCAGTATTTT,CASSLRLALDTQYF
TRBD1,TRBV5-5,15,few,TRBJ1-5,TGTGCCAGCAGCTTTGGGACAGATAGCAATCAGCCCCAGCATTTT,CASSFGTDSNQPQHF
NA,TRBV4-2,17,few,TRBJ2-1,TGTGCCAGCAGCCAAGATCGACTGGGGAGCTCCTACAATGAGCAGTTCTTC,CASSQDRLGSSYNEQFF
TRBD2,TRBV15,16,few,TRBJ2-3,TGTGCCACCAGCAGAGATCGACTAGCGGGAGGCGGTACGCAGTATTTT,CATSRDRLAGGGTQYF